This T cell receptor beta chain was found in a study of blood T cells in healthy people across ages. This CDR3 has 15 residues. Trimming took 7 bases from V and 0 from J, leaving 15 bases between them. The V gene's germline CDR1 is SQVTM and CDR2 ANQGSEA. Collection of 8.5 to 10 milliliters of peripheral blood was performed for each donor. It was with a sample-barcoded 5' primer and a J-beta primer mix that a second PCR of about 6 to 12 cycles was run. MiXCR, applied by TCRdb to the 5' RACE reads, yields one record per CDR3 protein. The sample holds 780,000 or so distinct CDR3 sequences; approximately 25% are singletons and the top ten take approximately 3.7%. This sample was also put to use in a study of T cells of mothers and their children. That work contributes: At a rate of approximately 1.5 ug per 15 ul, cDNA synthesis received all of the extracted RNA.

Material for sequencing was blood. This chain joins TRBV29-1 and TRBJ2-2; D assignment may be TRBD1 or TRBD2 (6 bases each). The TCR sequence derives from a boy between 10 and 17 years old in good health. The CDR3 reads CSAHQGRSNTGELFF. The DNA for the CDR3 is TGCAGCGCCCACCAGGGGAGGTCGAACACCGGGGAGCTGTTTTTT.